These 11 T cell receptor beta chains share one sample of origin, sequenced in a study of T cells after yellow fever vaccination. In TCRdb, the 5' RACE reads were re-called with MiXCR into one record per CDR3 protein. The repertoire includes 25,000 to 30,000 distinct CDR3 sequences, 6.3% of them detected once, and 20% to 30% sits in the top ten. The source material was PBMCs, either bulk or a sorted T-cell subset (CD4+, CD8+, memory, or dextramer-sorted; not recorded which), sampled on the day of the yellow fever booster vaccination. These receptor sequences come from a man under 40 who received the YFV17D yellow fever vaccine.

This clonotype was recorded a few times. The CDR3 loop reads CASSLGHLTDTQYF. The CDR3 bases are TGTGCCAGCAGTTTGGGGCACCTCACAGATACGCAGTATTTT. The chain joins TRBV12-3 or TRBV12-4 to TRBJ2-3; D is possibly TRBD1 (5 bases). V lost 3 bases and J lost 2, with 9 bases in between. This CDR3 spans 14 amino acids.

The sample holds a few counts of this clonotype. V is TRBV6-2 or TRBV6-3 and J is TRBJ2-2; 12 bases align to TRBD2. Per germline, CDR1 MNHEY and CDR2 SVGEGT. Trimming cost V 8 bases and J 6 bases; bases outside gene matches: 7. This CDR3 is 15 amino acids long. The CDR3 nucleotides are TGTGCCAGCGGCCCACTAGCGGGAGGATCCGGGGAGCTGTTTTTT. Its protein product is CASGPLAGGSGELFF.

This clonotype was counted at least ten times. The chain is built from TRBV2 and TRBJ2-7; 8 positions agree with TRBD2. Losses at the gene ends were 7 bases for V and 6 bases for J; bases not matched to a gene: 8. The CDR3 length is 13 residues. The germline gives CDR1 SNHLY, CDR2 FYNNEI. The CDR3 nucleotides read TGTGCCAGCATGGCGGGGGGCTGGGGCGAGCAGTACTTC. It yields the protein CASMAGGWGEQYF.

The chain links TRBV7-2 to TRBJ2-2; D remains ambiguous. This CDR3 contains 13 residues. Germline V CDR1 and CDR2: SGHTA, FQGNSA. Trimming pared 7 bases from V and 7 bases from J, leaving 13 bases between. The DNA of the CDR3 is TGTGCCAGCAATATCGACGCTCTCGGGGAGCTGTTTTTT. Protein sequence: CASNIDALGELFF.

This clonotype was detected ten times or more. The J gene is TRBJ2-7, the V gene TRBV28, with D perhaps assigned TRBD1 or TRBD2 (5 bases each). CDR3 size: 15 residues. Germline CDR1 reads MDHEN; CDR2 reads SYDVKM. V shed 6 bases and J shed 0 bases, with 15 bases lying between them. This CDR3 is CASSQGPLSSYEQYF. CDR3 bases: TGTGCCAGCAGCCAGGGACCATTGAGCTCCTACGAGCAGTACTTC.

This clonotype was seen ten or more times. The chain is built from TRBV5-6 and TRBJ2-1; TRBD2 might be the D (6 bases). Germline V CDR1 and CDR2: SGHDT, YYEEEE. Trimming took off 2 bases at V and 4 bases at J, with 10 bases between the two ends. This CDR3 has 14 amino acids. The CDR3: CASSFGGGYNEQFF. The CDR3 DNA reads as TGTGCCAGCAGCTTTGGGGGAGGTTACAATGAGCAGTTCTTC.

This clonotype appeared a few times. The gene calls are TRBV5-1 and TRBJ2-1; 9 bases align to TRBD2. Germline V lookup: CDR1 SGHRS, CDR2 YFSETQ. This CDR3 spans 14 amino acids. CDR3 nucleotides: TGCGCTAGCTCCGCGGGAGGGTACAACAATGAGCAGTTCTTC. Its protein product is CASSAGGYNNEQFF.

This clonotype was counted ten times or more. The chain uses TRBV11-2 and TRBJ2-1, with D maybe TRBD2 (6 bases). CDR1 and CDR2 from the germline V gene are SGHAT and FQNNGV. The length of the CDR3 is 16 residues. V was trimmed by 3 bases and J by 4 bases, leaving 16 bases between them. The CDR3 protein is CASSFFLGSPYNEQFF. CDR3 bases: TGTGCCAGCAGCTTTTTTCTCGGGAGCCCATACAATGAGCAGTTCTTC.

This clonotype was counted ten times or more. This sequence joins TRBV28 and TRBJ2-7, with 9 bases lining up with TRBD2. CDR1 is MDHEN and CDR2 is SYDVKM in the germline V gene. The CDR3 is made up of 15 amino acids. V trimming: 6 bases; J trimming: 3 bases; junction bases outside the gene matches: 9. CDR3 coding DNA: TGTGCCAGCAGCCTAGCGGGGAGCATGGGCTACGAGCAGTACTTC. This encodes CASSLAGSMGYEQYF.

This clonotype was recorded many times. The rearrangement joins TRBV28 to TRBJ2-1; 14 positions agree with TRBD2. This CDR3 contains 17 residues. Germline CDR1 reads MDHEN; CDR2 reads SYDVKM. Trimming cost V 7 bases and J 2 bases; bases outside gene matches: 7. For the CDR3, the DNA is TGTGCCAGCAAGGGGACTAGCGGGAGAAAGGCCTACAATGAGCAGTTCTTC. It yields the protein CASKGTSGRKAYNEQFF.

This clonotype showed up many times. The gene calls are TRBV7-2 and TRBJ2-1; D is unclear. The CDR3 runs to 15 residues. The V end was cut by 2 bases, the J end by 0 bases, with 8 bases between. The germline V gene has CDR1 SGHTA and CDR2 FQGNSA. DNA for the CDR3: TGTGCCAGCAGCTTAATGGCTAGCTCCTACAATGAGCAGTTCTTC. This encodes CASSLMASSYNEQFF.